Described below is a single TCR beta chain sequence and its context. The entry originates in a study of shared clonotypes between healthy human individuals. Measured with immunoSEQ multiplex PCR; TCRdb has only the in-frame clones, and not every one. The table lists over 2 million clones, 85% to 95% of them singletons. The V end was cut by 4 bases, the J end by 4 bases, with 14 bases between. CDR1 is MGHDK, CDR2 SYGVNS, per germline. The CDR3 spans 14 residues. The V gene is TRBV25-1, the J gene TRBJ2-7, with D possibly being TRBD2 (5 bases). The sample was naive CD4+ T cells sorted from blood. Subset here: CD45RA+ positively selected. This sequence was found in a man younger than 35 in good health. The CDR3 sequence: CASSGREGFYEQYF. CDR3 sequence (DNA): TGTGCCAGCAGTGGCCGGGAAGGCTTTTACGAGCAGTACTTC.